The 16 T cell receptor beta chains presented below share a single source sample, sequenced in a study of blood T cell repertoires in COVID-19. The assay was immunoSEQ multiplex PCR, and TCRdb's table has in-frame clones only and misses some. This table holds 150,000 to 200,000 clones, around 80% found once. What was sequenced was PBMCs or T cells enriched from blood (not recorded which). Source of these receptors: a middle-aged man who had recovered from COVID-19.

The rearrangement uses TRBV9 and TRBJ2-7, with a weak D call TRBD2 (5 bases). Germline V lookup: CDR1 SGDLS, CDR2 YYNGEE. The CDR3 has 15 residues. The V end lost 0 bases, the J end lost 3 bases, and 13 bases lay between the germline ends. CDR3 protein: CASSVAGGGDYEQYF. The DNA for the CDR3 is TGTGCCAGCAGCGTAGCGGGCGGAGGAGACTACGAGCAGTACTTC.

This sequence joins TRBV9 and TRBJ1-1; possible D gene TRBD1, 5 bases. The CDR3 runs to 16 residues. Germline lookup yields CDR1 SGDLS and CDR2 YYNGEE. With 4 bases removed from V and 1 base from J, the gap between germline ends came to 17 bases. DNA for the CDR3: TGTGCCAGCAGCCAAGTAGCGGGGCGAGAGAACACTGAAGCTTTCTTT. This gives the protein CASSQVAGRENTEAFF.

The V gene is TRBV2, the J gene TRBJ1-4; D not resolved. The CDR3 loop spans 12 amino acids. CDR1 and CDR2 from the germline V gene are SNHLY and FYNNEI. Between the trimmed V and J ends, which lost 3 bases and 5 bases, there was a span of 4 bases. CDR3 loop: CASSETNEKLFF. The DNA of the CDR3 is TGTGCCAGCAGTGAGACAAATGAAAAACTGTTTTTT.

This clone came up a few times. The chain uses TRBV5-1 and TRBJ1-2; D unclear. This CDR3 region has 15 residues. Germline V gives CDR1 SGHRS, CDR2 YFSETQ. V dropped 2 bases and J dropped 0 bases, with 11 bases sitting between them. In DNA, the CDR3 is TGCGCCAGCAGCTTTAACAGATCCGCTAACTATGGCTACACCTTC. It codes for CASSFNRSANYGYTF.

This clone was picked up one time. J is TRBJ1-1 and V is TRBV21-1. TRBV21-1 is labeled a pseudogene. The CDR3 consists of 13 residues. The CDR3 DNA is TGTGCCAGCAGCCCGGAGGGGAACACTGAAGCTTTCTTT. Its translation is CASSPEGNTEAFF.

CDR3 nucleotide sequence: TGTGCCAGCAGCGTAGGGCTTCAAGAGACCCAGTACTTC. The encoded protein is CASSVGLQETQYF. The genes are TRBV9 and TRBJ2-5; D is unclear. Between the trimmed V and J ends, which lost 0 bases and 2 bases, there was a span of 5 bases. The CDR3 is 13 amino acids. Germline V gene lookup returns CDR1 SGDLS and CDR2 YYNGEE.

The CDR3 loop is CASSPPDRGTGELFF. Here the CDR3 DNA reads TGTGCCAGCTCACCACCGGACAGGGGCACCGGGGAGCTGTTTTTT. The V gene is TRBV18, the J gene TRBJ2-2; 9 nucleotides match TRBD1. There are 15 residues in the CDR3. Germline V gene data show CDR1 as KGHSH and CDR2 as LQKENI. Trimming at V came to 0 bases and at J to 4 bases, leaving 0 bases not matched to a gene.

The chain carries TRBV11-2 and TRBJ1-2, with D maybe TRBD1 (5 bases). With 5 bases removed from V and 2 bases from J, the gap between germline ends came to 12 bases. The CDR3 has 14 residues. CDR1 is SGHAT and CDR2 is FQNNGV in the germline V gene. CDR3 sequence (DNA): TGTGCCAGCAGCCCAGACCGGGGGAACTATGGCTACACCTTC. Protein product: CASSPDRGNYGYTF. The full variable domain, with the rest looked up from reference TRBV11-2 and TRBJ1-2, is EAGVAQSPRYKIIEKRQSVAFWCNPISGHATLYWYQQILGQGPKLLIQFQNNGVVDDSQLPKDRFSAERLKGVDSTLKIQPAKLEDSAVYLCASSPDRGNYGYTFGSGTRLTVV.

V and J are TRBV9 and TRBJ2-1; TRBD2 might be the D (5 bases). Between the trimmed V and J ends, which lost 0 bases and 7 bases, there was a span of 11 bases. The CDR3 is 14 residues long. The germline gives CDR1 SGDLS, CDR2 YYNGEE. For the CDR3, the DNA is TGTGCCAGCAGCGTAGGGCCGGGGATGAATGAGCAGTTCTTC. This gives the protein CASSVGPGMNEQFF.

The chain couples TRBV19 to TRBJ1-5, with a tentative D call TRBD1 (6 bases). Trimming left V 3 bases short and J 7 bases short, with 22 bases between. Germline CDR1 LNHDA, CDR2 SQIVND (reference sequence). This CDR3 region has 17 residues. The CDR3 DNA sequence: TGTGCCAGTAGTATTCTTATCCCGGCCAGGGGATACCAGCCCCAGCATTTT. Translation: CASSILIPARGYQPQHF.

This clone occurred a few times. V is TRBV7-6 and J is TRBJ2-7; perhaps TRBD2 as D (6 bases). The CDR3 totals 16 residues. Germline CDR1 SGHVS, CDR2 FNYEAQ. The V and J ends lost 5 bases and 4 bases respectively, with 21 bases between them. Here the CDR3 DNA reads TGTGCCAGCAGCCAACGATTGGGGGGAAGGGGATACGAGCAGTACTTC. It is translated as CASSQRLGGRGYEQYF.

CDR3 protein: CASSEGTGVWITEAFF. The CDR3 region has the DNA TGTGCCAGCAGTGAAGGGACAGGGGTCTGGATCACTGAAGCTTTCTTT. The chain links TRBV2 to TRBJ1-1; 9 bases align to TRBD1. CDR3 size: 16 residues. V trimming: 1 base; J trimming: 4 bases; junction bases outside the gene matches: 7. Germline lookup yields CDR1 SNHLY and CDR2 FYNNEI.

This clone has only one observation. The chain carries TRBV28 and TRBJ2-1, with D unclear. Germline assignment: CDR1 MDHEN and CDR2 SYDVKM. This CDR3 is 14 amino acids long. V was cut by 5 bases and J by 8 bases, with 16 bases left in between. DNA of the CDR3: TGTGCCAGCAGTCATACCCTCGGGTTGGATGAGCAGTTCTTC. Amino acid sequence: CASSHTLGLDEQFF.

There are a few counts of this clone. The gene calls are TRBV10-3 and TRBJ2-7; 11 positions match TRBD2. J lost 5 bases, V lost 4 bases, and 7 bases had no gene match. The CDR3 runs to 15 residues. Germline V CDR1 and CDR2: ENHRY, SYGVKD. Here the CDR3 DNA reads TGTGCCATCAGTGCTACTAGCGGGGGTGCCCACGAGCAGTACGTC. Protein sequence: CAISATSGGAHEQYV.

The chain combines TRBV19 with TRBJ1-1, with 9 bases identical to TRBD1. Trimming took 8 bases from V and 7 from J; bases not matched to a gene: 8. The germline V gene has CDR1 LNHDA and CDR2 SQIVND (reference sequence). The CDR3 has 13 residues. The CDR3 bases are TGTGCCAGTTGCAGGACAGGGGAGTTTGAAGCTTTCTTT. Translation: CASCRTGEFEAFF.

J is TRBJ1-2 and V is TRBV7-8; D gene ambiguous. V lost 5 bases and J lost 6, with 7 bases in between. Germline lookup yields CDR1 SGHVS and CDR2 FQNEAQ. This CDR3 has 11 amino acids. The DNA of the CDR3 is TGTGCCAGCAGCCCCGCGGATGGCTACACCTTC. This translates into CASSPADGYTF.